A selection of T cell receptor beta chains follows, all from one sample in a study of STAT3 mutations in large granular lymphocyte leukemia. Using immunoSEQ multiplex PCR, the repertoire was profiled, and TCRdb retains in-frame clones only, with some absent. This sample has 12,000 or so clones, with 65% to 90% found just once. Material: peripheral blood mononuclear cells. These TCRs come from a man older than 75 with T-cell large granular lymphocyte leukemia. Some clones in this sample may be carry-over from other donors' samples. Both conserved end residues are part of each CDR3. A D gene is named only where the DNA matches it firmly. For some rows the clone size is stated as once, few or many, or as a class when expanded; others skip it.

V: TRBV18; length: 12; size: -; J: TRBJ1-1; D: -; DNA: TGTGCCAGCTCACAGGCTAATGCTGAAGCTTTCTTT; CDR3: CASSQANAEAFF
V: TRBV19; length: 15; size: few; J: TRBJ1-6; D: -; DNA: TGTGCCAGTAGTATAGGGGTCGAAAGGAACTCACCCCTCCACTTT; CDR3: CASSIGVERNSPLHF
V: TRBV5-1; length: 13; size: -; J: TRBJ2-7; D: -; DNA: TGCGCCAGCAGCTTGGGGATAACCTACGAGCAGTACTTC; CDR3: CASSLGITYEQYF
V: TRBV2; length: 12; size: few; J: TRBJ1-5; D: -; DNA: TGTGCCAGCAGGGGGGCAGGTCAGCCCCAGCATTTT; CDR3: CASRGAGQPQHF
V: TRBV18; length: 13; size: -; J: TRBJ2-5; D: -; DNA: TGTGCCAGCTCAGACGGAAATCAAGAGACCCAGTACTTC; CDR3: CASSDGNQETQYF
V: TRBV6-1; length: 14; size: -; J: TRBJ2-7; D: -; DNA: TGTGCCAGCAGTATTGGACAGCGAATCTACGAGCAGTACTTC; CDR3: CASSIGQRIYEQYF
V: TRBV5-8; length: 13; size: -; J: TRBJ2-5; D: -; DNA: TGTGCCAGCAGCTTGCCTCGGTGGGAGACCCAGTACTTC; CDR3: CASSLPRWETQYF
V: TRBV2; length: 13; size: -; J: TRBJ2-7; D: -; DNA: TGTGCCAGCAACCGGTGGGCCCGCACCGAGCAGTACTTC; CDR3: CASNRWARTEQYF
V: TRBV19; length: 12; size: -; J: TRBJ1-2; D: -; DNA: TGTGCCAGTATGGGGACAATCTATGGCTACACCTTC; CDR3: CASMGTIYGYTF
V: TRBV18; length: 18; size: -; J: TRBJ1-2; D: -; DNA: TGTGCCAGCTCACTTAACACGGCCCGGGACTCAACAAGGGGTGGCTACACCTTC; CDR3: CASSLNTARDSTRGGYTF
V: TRBV5-1; length: 16; size: -; J: TRBJ2-5; D: -; DNA: TGCGCCAGCAGCCCGCCCCGGGGGAAAACCCAAGAGACCCAGTACTTC; CDR3: CASSPPRGKTQETQYF
V: TRBV25-1; length: 11; size: -; J: TRBJ1-3; D: -; DNA: TGTGCCAGCACCCCGGGAGACACCATATATTTT; CDR3: CASTPGDTIYF
V: TRBV7-2; length: 14; size: -; J: TRBJ1-6; D: -; DNA: TGTGCCAGCAGCCCGACAGGCATTAATTCACCCCTCCACTTT; CDR3: CASSPTGINSPLHF
V: TRBV4-2; length: 17; size: -; J: TRBJ2-3; D: TRBD1; DNA: TGTGCCAGCAGCCAAGCGCCCAGGGGGATGGGCACAGATACGCAGTATTTT; CDR3: CASSQAPRGMGTDTQYF
V: TRBV6-1; length: 12; size: few; J: TRBJ1-2; D: -; DNA: TGTGCCAGCAGTGCGTATAATCTGGGCTACACCTTC; CDR3: CASSAYNLGYTF
V: TRBV4-3; length: 14; size: -; J: TRBJ2-3; D: -; DNA: TGCGCCAGCAGCCGAGGGGCTAGCACAGATACGCAGTATTTT; CDR3: CASSRGASTDTQYF
V: TRBV30; length: 14; size: -; J: TRBJ1-5; D: -; DNA: TGTGCCTGGAGTGTACCGGGGGGCGGTCAGCCCCAGCATTTT; CDR3: CAWSVPGGGQPQHF
V: TRBV7-9; length: 14; size: few; J: TRBJ2-5; D: -; DNA: TGTGCCAGCGTTCAATTCGACCCTCAAGAGACCCAGTACTTC; CDR3: CASVQFDPQETQYF
V: TRBV13; length: 18; size: -; J: TRBJ1-4; D: -; DNA: TGTGCCAGCCATCCGCGATTCGAGGGAACGCTGACTAATGAAAAACTGTTTTTT; CDR3: CASHPRFEGTLTNEKLFF
V: TRBV4-3; length: 14; size: -; J: TRBJ2-5; D: -; DNA: TGCGCCAGCAGCCAAGATTATCCGTTGGAGACCCAGTACTTC; CDR3: CASSQDYPLETQYF
V: TRBV4-2; length: 15; size: -; J: TRBJ1-2; D: -; DNA: TGTGCCAGCAGCCAAGCAACCAGAGGGGCCCTCGGAAAGACCTTC; CDR3: CASSQATRGALGKTF
V: TRBV7-2; length: 16; size: -; J: TRBJ2-3; D: TRBD1; DNA: TGTGCCAGCAGCCGAAGACAGGGGAGGAGCGCAGATACGCAGTATTTT; CDR3: CASSRRQGRSADTQYF
V: TRBV5-1; length: 13; size: -; J: TRBJ2-5; D: -; DNA: TGCGCCAGCAGCCTCGAGCACCAAGAGACCCAGTACTTC; CDR3: CASSLEHQETQYF
V: TRBV30; length: 14; size: -; J: TRBJ2-5; D: TRBD2; DNA: TGTGCCTGGAGGTGGCGGGGGGGCGTAGAGACCCAGTACTTC; CDR3: CAWRWRGGVETQYF
V: TRBV2; length: 13; size: -; J: TRBJ2-2; D: -; DNA: TGTGCCAGCAGTGATTGGGTCGTCGGGGAGCTGTTTTTT; CDR3: CASSDWVVGELFF
V: TRBV30; length: 14; size: -; J: TRBJ2-7; D: TRBD2; DNA: TGTGCCTGGAAGGTTAGCGGGGGGAGGTACGAGCAGTACTTC; CDR3: CAWKVSGGRYEQYF
V: TRBV5-1; length: 15; size: -; J: TRBJ1-4; D: TRBD1; DNA: TGCGCCAGCAGCGGGACAGGGGCTACTAATGAAAAACTGTTTTTT; CDR3: CASSGTGATNEKLFF
V: TRBV7-9; length: 14; size: -; J: TRBJ1-2; D: -; DNA: TGTGCCAGCAGCCCCGGGAGGGGTTTGGGAGGCTACACCTTC; CDR3: CASSPGRGLGGYTF
V: TRBV4-2; length: 12; size: -; J: TRBJ1-1; D: -; DNA: TGTGCCAGCAACCCTGGGGGCACTGAAGCTTTCTTT; CDR3: CASNPGGTEAFF
V: TRBV2; length: 16; size: -; J: TRBJ2-7; D: -; DNA: TGTGCCAGCAGACCGCGGGACAAGATAAACCCCTACGAGCAGTACTTC; CDR3: CASRPRDKINPYEQYF
V: TRBV14; length: 15; size: -; J: TRBJ1-1; D: -; DNA: TGTGCCAGCAGCCAATCGGCAGGTCAATTACCCGAAGCTTTCTTT; CDR3: CASSQSAGQLPEAFF
V: TRBV30; length: 15; size: -; J: TRBJ1-6; D: -; DNA: TGTGCCTGGAGAGCCGAGGGGCTTGGTAATTCACCCCTCCACTTT; CDR3: CAWRAEGLGNSPLHF
V: TRBV4-1; length: 15; size: -; J: TRBJ2-4; D: -; DNA: TGCGCCAGCAGCCAATACCGGCAGCCACGGGGCATTCAGTACTTC; CDR3: CASSQYRQPRGIQYF
V: TRBV2; length: 15; size: -; J: TRBJ2-7; D: TRBD2; DNA: TGTGCCAGCTTTTATCTAGCGGGGGGAACCTACGAGCAGTACTTC; CDR3: CASFYLAGGTYEQYF
V: TRBV18; length: 15; size: -; J: TRBJ1-5; D: TRBD1; DNA: TGTGCCAGCTCACCACCTACAGGGGATGGTCAGCCCCAGCATTTT; CDR3: CASSPPTGDGQPQHF
V: TRBV6-1; length: 13; size: once; J: TRBJ2-7; D: -; DNA: TGTGCCAGCAAAGCAGAGAATTCCTACGAGCAGTACTTC; CDR3: CASKAENSYEQYF
V: TRBV7-9; length: 11; size: -; J: TRBJ1-2; D: -; DNA: TGTGCCAGCAGCTTATCCGGTTTTGGCACCTTC; CDR3: CASSLSGFGTF
V: TRBV11-2; length: 14; size: -; J: TRBJ1-6; D: -; DNA: TGTGCCAGCAGCTTTGAAGACGGGGATTCACCCCTCCACTTT; CDR3: CASSFEDGDSPLHF
V: TRBV7-9; length: 12; size: once; J: TRBJ2-5; D: -; DNA: TGTGCCGGAAACTTTGGGGAAGAGACCCAGTACTTC; CDR3: CAGNFGEETQYF
V: TRBV5-6; length: 16; size: -; J: TRBJ2-3; D: -; DNA: TGTGCCAGCAGCTTGATTACAACAGGCTCGCCGGATACGCAGTATTTT; CDR3: CASSLITTGSPDTQYF
V: TRBV4-2; length: 16; size: -; J: TRBJ2-3; D: -; DNA: TGTGCCAGCAGCAGAAGTGGGTCTGCTAGCACAGATACGCAGTATTTT; CDR3: CASSRSGSASTDTQYF
V: TRBV7-9; length: 14; size: -; J: TRBJ1-3; D: -; DNA: TGTGCCAGCAGCGTCGCCCAAACTGGAAACACCATATATTTT; CDR3: CASSVAQTGNTIYF
V: TRBV5-6; length: 15; size: -; J: TRBJ1-1; D: TRBD1; DNA: TGTGCCAGCAGAACTGACAGGGAGATGTGGACTGAAGCTTTCTTT; CDR3: CASRTDREMWTEAFF
V: TRBV7-9; length: 15; size: few; J: TRBJ1-6; D: -; DNA: TGTGCCAGCAGCCGGAGGGGCAGTCAAAATTCACCCCTCCACTTT; CDR3: CASSRRGSQNSPLHF